This T cell receptor (beta chain) was sequenced during a study of tissue T cells after allogeneic stem cell transplantation. Overall study results and limits: Sampling depth was limited, and the cohort was small and clinically varied. Few T cell clones were shared across patients, but motif clusters showed tissue-specific shared signatures. Anatomically similar tissues had similar TCR repertoires within each patient.

Germline CDR1 reads LGHDT; CDR2 reads YNNKQL (reference sequence). J gave up 1 base and V 5 bases, and 3 bases lay outside the gene matches. The CDR3 is 14 amino acids. Notes on this clone: Its target is not known. Genes and germline are mouse. Sequencing ends 1 residue short of the CDR3 end; the germline J gene provides the rest.

CDR3 sequences, V/J genes, frequencies and template counts came from survey-depth TCRbeta sequencing. TCRdb keeps only in-frame clones here, not all; method: immunoSEQ multiplex PCR. The data hold about 22,000 clones, with 55% to 75% observed a single time. The chain combines TRBV4 with TRBJ2-5; 7 bases fit TRBD1. The receptor was isolated from a female BALB/c mouse in good health. The strain's MHC type: H2-d. Specimen: spleen. The CDR3 bases that were read are TGTGCCAGCAGCCCCGACAGGGACCAAGACACCCAGTAC. Its translation: CASSPDRDQDTQY. The whole CDR3 is CASSPDRDQDTQYF. The full variable domain, with the rest looked up from reference TRBV4 and TRBJ2-5, is ETAVFQTPNYHVTQVGNEVSFNCKQTLGHDTMYWYKQDSKKLLKIMFSYNNKQLIVNETVPRRFSPQSSDKAHLNLRIKSVEPEDSAVYLCASSPDRDQDTQYFGPGTRLLVL.